This T cell receptor beta chain was observed in a study of T cells in Graves' hyperthyroidism and ophthalmopathy. Authors of the study amplified TCR beta CDR3 regions from RNA transcripts. During a first-round RT-PCR of the TCR CDR3, the HTBI primer set was used. MiXCR, run by TCRdb on the multiplex PCR reads, gives a single entry per CDR3 protein. The table lists more than 450,000 distinct CDR3 sequences, 15% to 20% of them singletons. For the diagnoses, clinical symptoms, serum thyroxine and TRAb, thyroid ultrasound and orbital computed tomography were used. The CDR3 covers 15 residues. V dropped 3 bases and J dropped 4; count of bases not matched to a gene: 9. Germline V CDR1 and CDR2: DFQATT, SNEGSKA (reference sequence).

V gene TRBV20-1 combines with J gene TRBJ2-5, with TRBD1 matching 9 bases. The material sequenced was blood. This clonotype was sampled from a man aged 35 to 55 with Graves' ophthalmopathy. The CDR3, as DNA: TGCAGTGCTAGTCGGCTGGGACAGGGAAGAGAGACCCAGTACTTC. Its translation: CSASRLGQGRETQYF.